The clone carrying this T cell receptor beta chain was observed many times. The target antigen is unknown. Authors' data handling: Built for papillary thyroid cancer, a distant-metastasis classifier drew on CDR3 differences across clinicopathological groups. TCRdb recomputed clones from the PCR reads via MiXCR. Here the V and J calls rest on TCRdb's processing, not on the authors' analysis. This table has fewer than 55,000 clones, about 15% appearing once. No treatment had been given to any patient before thyroid surgery. The data were taken from a study of metastatic and nonmetastatic thyroid tumors. Study overall: Malignant thyroid and benign thyroid patients provided blood and tumor or nodule tissue whose repertoires were compared. Study results and caveats: Versus benign nodules, malignant thyroid tumors reportedly had significantly higher TCR beta diversity, in blood and tumor.

The sample comprised blood. This receptor was identified in a female donor with papillary thyroid cancer or a benign thyroid nodule (not recorded which). Some clones in this sample may be carry-over from other donors' samples.

In DNA form, the CDR3 reads TGCAGCGTTGATGTTACATCCCAGGCCTCTGGAAACACCATATATTTT. This gives the protein CSVDVTSQASGNTIYF. This sequence joins TRBV29-1 and TRBJ1-3; D is unclear. Trimming cost V 3 bases and J 0 bases, with 15 bases left between them. This CDR3 is 16 amino acids long. CDR1 is SQVTM and CDR2 is ANQGSEA in the germline V gene.